One sample yielded the 21 T cell receptor beta chains listed below, sequenced in a study of graft-versus-host responses after intestinal transplantation. Clones were read by immunoSEQ multiplex PCR, and TCRdb kept only the in-frame ones, dropping some. This table holds roughly 12,000 clones, around 83% found once. This material consisted of PBMCs, taken nearly 500 days after intestinal transplant. Receptors originate from a human patient who received an intestinal transplant, so some T cells may come from the graft donor.

This clone showed up just once. This chain joins TRBV6-6 and TRBJ1-1; no firm D call. CDR3 length equals 13 residues. CDR1 MNHNY and CDR2 SVGAGI come from the germline V gene (reference sequence). The V and J ends lost 2 bases and 3 bases respectively, with 7 bases between them. CDR3 coding DNA: TGTGCCAGCAGTTACAAGGAATACACTGAAGCTTTCTTT. This encodes CASSYKEYTEAFF.

This clone was counted only a few times. V is TRBV4-2 and J is TRBJ2-3; a possible D gene is TRBD2 (6 bases). The CDR3 consists of 17 residues. Looked up from germline, CDR1 is LGHNA and CDR2 is YNFKEQ. The V end was cut by 0 bases, the J end by 0 bases, with 13 bases between. In nucleotides, the CDR3 is TGTGCCAGCAGCCAAGATCGGCGGGGAACTAGCACAGATACGCAGTATTTT. Translating gives CASSQDRRGTSTDTQYF.

This clone has only a few counts. The chain has TRBV6-5 and TRBJ1-5; TRBD1 matches at 7 bases. CDR1 is MNHEY and CDR2 is SVGAGI in the germline V gene. The V gene end was trimmed by 6 bases and the J gene end by 2 bases; junction bases not matched to a gene: 7. The CDR3 runs 15 residues. CDR3 DNA: TGTGCCAGCAGCCTACAGGGGAAGGGCAATCAGCCCCAGCATTTT. This encodes CASSLQGKGNQPQHF.

V usage is TRBV30 and J usage is TRBJ2-1; 7 positions agree with TRBD2. Germline V gives CDR1 GTSNPN, CDR2 SVGIG (reference sequence). The CDR3 has 15 amino acids. V dropped 0 bases and J dropped 4; count of bases not matched to a gene: 6. The CDR3 sequence is CAWSVPRGTYNEQFF. The DNA of the CDR3 is TGTGCCTGGAGTGTACCGCGGGGGACGTACAATGAGCAGTTCTTC.

J is TRBJ2-3 and V is TRBV11-1; tentative D call: TRBD2 (5 bases). CDR1 and CDR2 from the germline V gene are SGHAT and FQDESV (reference sequence). CDR3 length: 14 residues. V gave up 5 bases and J gave up 2 bases, with 11 bases separating them. CDR3 region: CASSLIATTDTQYF. Written as DNA, the CDR3 is TGTGCCAGCAGCCTCATAGCGACCACAGATACGCAGTATTTT.

This clone has only one observation. This chain links TRBV7-6 with TRBJ2-1; the match to TRBD2 covers 9 bases. Germline lookup yields CDR1 SGHVS and CDR2 FNYEAQ. The CDR3 totals 16 residues. J gave up 5 bases and V 3 bases, and 8 bases lay outside the gene matches. The CDR3 protein is CASSFRAGGGDNEQFF. CDR3 coding DNA: TGTGCCAGCAGCTTTCGAGCGGGAGGTGGAGACAATGAGCAGTTCTTC.

The V and J genes are TRBV4-3 and TRBJ1-5, with TRBD1 identical over 8 bases. The V segment lost 0 bases and the J segment 6 bases; nucleotides outside the gene matches: 7. Germline V gene lookup returns CDR1 LGHNA and CDR2 YSLEER. CDR3 size: 16 residues. CDR3 loop: CASSQDLEQGGQPQHF. CDR3 nucleotides: TGCGCCAGCAGCCAAGATCTTGAACAGGGGGGTCAGCCCCAGCATTTT.

The V and J genes are TRBV6-5 and TRBJ2-1; D gene unclear. From germline, CDR1 is MNHEY and CDR2 SVGAGI. V was trimmed by 2 bases and J by 4 bases, leaving 6 bases between them. CDR3 length: 13 residues. The CDR3 region has the DNA TGTGCCAGCAGTTACAGGGTATACAATGAGCAGTTCTTC. This translates into CASSYRVYNEQFF.

The genes are TRBV28 and TRBJ1-2; tentatively, D is TRBD1 (5 bases). This CDR3 is 13 amino acids long. Trimming took 9 bases from V and 7 from J, leaving 18 bases between them. Germline assignment: CDR1 MDHEN and CDR2 SYDVKM. CDR3 amino acids: CASTPGEGTGYTF. CDR3 sequence (DNA): TGTGCCAGTACTCCGGGGGAGGGCACTGGCTACACCTTC.

The V and J genes are TRBV9 and TRBJ2-4; 8 bases are shared with TRBD1. V lost 3 bases and J lost 6; bases outside the gene matches: 8. The CDR3 length is 15 residues. CDR1 and CDR2 from the germline V gene are SGDLS and YYNGEE. In DNA form, the CDR3 reads TGTGCCAGCAGCGGGGCCGGGACAGGCGTAAACATTCAGTACTTC. It codes for CASSGAGTGVNIQYF. The whole variable domain, filled in from reference TRBV9 and TRBJ2-4, reads DSGVTQTPKHLITATGQRVTLRCSPRSGDLSVYWYQQSLDQGLQFLIQYYNGEERAKGNILERFSAQQFPDLHSELNLSSLELGDSALYFCASSGAGTGVNIQYFGAGTRLSVL.

This sequence joins TRBV5-4 and TRBJ1-2; D is unresolved. CDR1 SGHNT and CDR2 YYREEE come from the germline V gene (reference sequence). Trimming took off 0 bases at V and 5 bases at J, with 5 bases between the two ends. The CDR3 consists of 12 residues. CDR3 nucleotides: TGTGCCAGCAGCTTGGCAGGTTATGGCTACACCTTC. It specifies CASSLAGYGYTF.

This clone was counted between two and nine times. The rearrangement uses TRBV6-4 and TRBJ1-5, with no clear D. The CDR3 is made up of 13 amino acids. The ends were cut back, 0 bases at V and 6 bases at J, with 6 bases in the middle. Germline CDR1 MRHNA, CDR2 SNTAGT. In nucleotides, the CDR3 is TGTGCCAGCAGTGACTCAGAGGGTCAGCCCCAGCATTTT. Protein sequence: CASSDSEGQPQHF.

The V and J genes are TRBV9 and TRBJ2-7, with TRBD2 matching 7 bases. Germline trimming cut 0 bases from V and 6 bases from J; bases unmatched to any gene: 6. The CDR3 covers 14 residues. Germline V gene sequence: CDR1 SGDLS, CDR2 YYNGEE. The CDR3 region has the DNA TGTGCCAGCAGCGTAGCCCCCGGGGGGAGCGAGCAGTACTTC. Translating it yields CASSVAPGGSEQYF.

This chain uses TRBV10-3 with TRBJ2-7; TRBD2 agrees at 9 bases. This CDR3 comprises 17 residues. V dropped 5 bases and J dropped 2; count of bases not matched to a gene: 13. CDR1 and CDR2 (germline): ENHRY, SYGVKD. CDR3 nucleotide sequence: TGTGCCATCAGTCCTCAGATCGGACTAGCGACTCCCTACGAGCAGTACTTC. Amino acids: CAISPQIGLATPYEQYF.

V usage is TRBV7-9 and J usage is TRBJ1-2; 9 bases are a match to TRBD1. The ends lost 5 bases at V and 4 bases at J; junction bases unmatched: 14. The CDR3 has 17 amino acids. Germline V gene lookup returns CDR1 SEHNR and CDR2 FQNEAQ (reference sequence). The DNA of the CDR3 is TGTGCCAGCAGCCCTAGGCCCCCGGGACAGGGAGGCTATGGCTACACCTTC. The encoded protein is CASSPRPPGQGGYGYTF.

A word on this clone: A read error is the likely source, as a far larger clone sits one nucleotide away. Other DNA sequences in this specimen translate into the identical CDR3. This chain joins TRBV28 and TRBJ1-2; 7 positions match TRBD1. The CDR3 contains 17 residues. Germline lookup yields CDR1 MDHEN and CDR2 SYDVKM. CDR3 amino acids: CASRGAGRGTLNYGYTF. CDR3 nucleotide sequence: TGCGCCAGCAGGGGGGCGGGGAGGGGGACTCTAAACTATGGCTACACCTTC.

The V call is TRBV14, the J call TRBJ2-2; 14 positions agree with TRBD2. The CDR3 totals 16 residues. V gave up 4 bases and J gave up 7 bases; unmatched junction bases: 5. Germline V lookup: CDR1 SGHDN, CDR2 FVKESK. The CDR3 DNA sequence: TGTGCCAGCAGCCTGACTAGCGGGAGGGCCGACGGGGAGCTGTTTTTT. Translated, it gives CASSLTSGRADGELFF.

The V gene is TRBV29-1, the J gene TRBJ2-1, with D unclear. The CDR3 has 12 residues. V was clipped by 7 bases and J by 7 bases, with 14 bases between them. Per the germline V gene, CDR1 is SQVTM and CDR2 is ANQGSEA. The CDR3 sequence is CSASGPANEQFF. Written as DNA, the CDR3 is TGCAGCGCCAGTGGGCCCGCAAATGAGCAGTTCTTC.

This clone showed up just a few times. The chain employs TRBV20-1 and TRBJ2-5; D is unresolved. CDR1 DFQATT and CDR2 SNEGSKA come from the germline V gene (reference sequence). Trimming took 6 bases from V and 4 from J, leaving 9 bases between them. The CDR3 is 11 amino acids. CDR3 DNA: TGCAGTGCAGACCCGGGAGAGACCCAGTACTTC. It specifies CSADPGETQYF.

The chain links TRBV15 to TRBJ1-4; D gene uncertain. This CDR3 is built from 19 residues. V shed 4 bases and J shed 0 bases, with 21 bases lying between them. Germline CDR1 is LNHNV and CDR2 is YYDKDF (reference sequence). The CDR3 sequence is CATSINSPGLFATNEKLFF. The CDR3 DNA reads as TGTGCCACCAGCATTAACAGTCCGGGCCTCTTTGCAACTAATGAAAAACTGTTTTTT.

The rearrangement uses TRBV30 and TRBJ2-3; the match to TRBD1 covers 9 bases. V shed 0 bases, J shed 1 base, and the junction held 8 bases outside the gene matches. Germline-derived CDR1 and CDR2 are GTSNPN and SVGIG (reference sequence). This CDR3 spans 17 amino acids. The CDR3 sequence: CAWSVLGTGRRTDTQYF. DNA for the CDR3: TGTGCCTGGAGTGTACTCGGGACAGGGCGGCGCACAGATACGCAGTATTTT.